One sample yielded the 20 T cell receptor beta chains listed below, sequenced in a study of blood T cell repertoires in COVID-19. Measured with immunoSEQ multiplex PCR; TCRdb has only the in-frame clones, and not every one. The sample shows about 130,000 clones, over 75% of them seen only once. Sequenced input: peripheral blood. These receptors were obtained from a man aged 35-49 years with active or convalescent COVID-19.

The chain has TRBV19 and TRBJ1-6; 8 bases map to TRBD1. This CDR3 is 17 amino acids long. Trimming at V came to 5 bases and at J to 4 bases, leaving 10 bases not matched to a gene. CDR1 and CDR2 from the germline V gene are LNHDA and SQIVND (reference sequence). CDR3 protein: CASSWGQADIYNSPLHF. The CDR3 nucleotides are TGTGCCAGTAGTTGGGGACAGGCCGACATTTATAATTCACCCCTCCACTTT.

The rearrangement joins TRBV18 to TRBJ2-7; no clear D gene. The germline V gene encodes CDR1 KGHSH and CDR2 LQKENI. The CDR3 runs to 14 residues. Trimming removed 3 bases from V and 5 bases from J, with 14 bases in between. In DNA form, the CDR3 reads TGTGCCAGCTCACCGGCCGCCAGGTCCCACGAGCAGTACTTC. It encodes CASSPAARSHEQYF.

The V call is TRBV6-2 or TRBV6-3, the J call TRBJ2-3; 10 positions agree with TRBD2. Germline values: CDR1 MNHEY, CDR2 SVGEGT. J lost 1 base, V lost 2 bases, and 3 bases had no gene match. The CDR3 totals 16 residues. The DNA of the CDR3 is TGTGCCAGCAGTTACCGGCTAGCGGGGGGCACAGATACGCAGTATTTT. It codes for CASSYRLAGGTDTQYF.

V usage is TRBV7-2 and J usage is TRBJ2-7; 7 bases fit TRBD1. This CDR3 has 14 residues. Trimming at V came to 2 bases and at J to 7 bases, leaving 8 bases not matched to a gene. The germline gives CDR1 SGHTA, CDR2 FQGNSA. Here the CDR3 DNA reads TGTGCCAGCAGCTTAACGGACAGGACGGGAGAGCAGTACTTC. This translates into CASSLTDRTGEQYF.

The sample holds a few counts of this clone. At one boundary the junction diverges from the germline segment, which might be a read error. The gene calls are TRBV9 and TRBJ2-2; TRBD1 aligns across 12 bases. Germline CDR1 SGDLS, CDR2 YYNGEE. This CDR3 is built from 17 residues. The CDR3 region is CASSLAGTGGNIGELFF. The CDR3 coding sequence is TGTGCCAGCAGCTTAGCCGGGACAGGGGGCAACATCGGGGAGCTGTTTTTT.

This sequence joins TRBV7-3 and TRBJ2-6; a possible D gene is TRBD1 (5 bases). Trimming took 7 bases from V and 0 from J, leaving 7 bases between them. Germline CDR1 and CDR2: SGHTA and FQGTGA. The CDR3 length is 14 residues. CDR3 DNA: TGTGCCAGCACCAGGGACTCTGGGGCCAACGTCCTGACTTTC. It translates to CASTRDSGANVLTF.

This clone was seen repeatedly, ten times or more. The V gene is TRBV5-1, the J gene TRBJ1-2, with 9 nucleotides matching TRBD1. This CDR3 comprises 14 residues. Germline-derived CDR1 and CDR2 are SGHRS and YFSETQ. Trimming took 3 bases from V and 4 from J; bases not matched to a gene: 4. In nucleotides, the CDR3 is TGCGCCAGCAGCTCCTTACAGGGGGCCTATGGCTACACCTTC. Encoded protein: CASSSLQGAYGYTF.

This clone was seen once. DNA for the CDR3: TGTGCCAGTAGTACTCTAGCGGGGATCGCGGAGCAGTTCTTC. Protein: CASSTLAGIAEQFF. The chain couples TRBV19 to TRBJ2-1, with 9 bases aligning to TRBD2. The V gene's germline CDR1 is LNHDA and CDR2 SQIVND (reference sequence). V trimming: 4 bases; J trimming: 10 bases; junction bases outside the gene matches: 8. The CDR3 consists of 14 residues.

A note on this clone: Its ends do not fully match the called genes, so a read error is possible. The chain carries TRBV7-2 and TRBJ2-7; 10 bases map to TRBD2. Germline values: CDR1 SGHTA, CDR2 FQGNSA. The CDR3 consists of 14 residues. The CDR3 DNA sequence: TGTGCCAGCAGCCTAGCGGGGGCGGCCTACGAGCAGTACTTC. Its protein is CASSLAGAAYEQYF.

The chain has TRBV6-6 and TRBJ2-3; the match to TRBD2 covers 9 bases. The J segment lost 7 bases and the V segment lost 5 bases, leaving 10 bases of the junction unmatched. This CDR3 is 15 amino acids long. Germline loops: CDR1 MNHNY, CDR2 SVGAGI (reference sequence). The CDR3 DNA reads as TGTGCCAGCAGTCGAGCGGGGGGAGTTTCAAATACGCAGTATTTT. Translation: CASSRAGGVSNTQYF.

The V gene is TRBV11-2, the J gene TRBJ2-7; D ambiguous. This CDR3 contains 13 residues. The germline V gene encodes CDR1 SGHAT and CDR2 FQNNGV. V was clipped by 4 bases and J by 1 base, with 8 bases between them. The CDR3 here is CASSSTGSYEQYF. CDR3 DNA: TGTGCCAGCAGCTCTACGGGTTCCTACGAGCAGTACTTC.

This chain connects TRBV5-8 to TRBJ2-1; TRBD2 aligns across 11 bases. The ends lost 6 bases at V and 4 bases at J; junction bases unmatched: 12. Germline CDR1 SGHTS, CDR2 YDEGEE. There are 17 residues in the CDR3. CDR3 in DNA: TGTGCCAGCATCCCCTGGGTCGGGACTAGCGGTTACAATGAGCAGTTCTTC. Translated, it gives CASIPWVGTSGYNEQFF.

Here the CDR3 reads CASSLETAGELFF. Written as DNA, the CDR3 is TGTGCCAGCAGTTTAGAGACAGCCGGGGAGCTGTTTTTT. The chain couples TRBV12-3 or TRBV12-4 to TRBJ2-2; a weak D match, TRBD1 (5 bases). The CDR3 sequence is 13 residues long. The V end was cut by 1 base, the J end by 6 bases, with 6 bases between.

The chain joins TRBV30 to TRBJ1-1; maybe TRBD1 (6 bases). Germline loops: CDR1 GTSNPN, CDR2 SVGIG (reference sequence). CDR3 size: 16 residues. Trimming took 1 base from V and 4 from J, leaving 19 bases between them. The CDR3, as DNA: TGTGCCTGGAGTGCTCCGAGGGGGGGTTCGACCACTGAAGCTTTCTTT. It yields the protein CAWSAPRGGSTTEAFF.

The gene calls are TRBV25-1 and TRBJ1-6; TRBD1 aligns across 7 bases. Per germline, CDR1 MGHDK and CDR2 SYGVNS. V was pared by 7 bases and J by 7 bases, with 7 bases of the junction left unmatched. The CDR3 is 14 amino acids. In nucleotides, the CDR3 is TGTGCCAGCAATAACAGGGGTGAAAATTCACCCCTCCACTTT. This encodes CASNNRGENSPLHF. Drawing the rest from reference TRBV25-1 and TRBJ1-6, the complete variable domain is EADIYQTPRYLVIGTGKKITLECSQTMGHDKMYWYQQDPGMELHLIHYSYGVNSTEKGDLSSESTVSRIRTEHFPLTLESARPSHTSQYLCASNNRGENSPLHFGNGTRLTVT.

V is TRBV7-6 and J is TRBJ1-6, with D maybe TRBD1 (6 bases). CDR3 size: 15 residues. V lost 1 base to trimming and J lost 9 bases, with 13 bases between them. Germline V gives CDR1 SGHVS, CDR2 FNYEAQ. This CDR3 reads CASSLGGQIGSPLHF. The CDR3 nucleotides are TGTGCCAGCAGCTTAGGGGGGCAGATCGGTTCACCCCTCCACTTT.

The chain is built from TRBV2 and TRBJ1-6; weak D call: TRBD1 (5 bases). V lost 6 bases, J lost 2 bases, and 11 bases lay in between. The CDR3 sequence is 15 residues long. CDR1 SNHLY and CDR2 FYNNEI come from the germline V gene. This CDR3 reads CASRKSGAYNSPLHF. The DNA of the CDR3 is TGTGCCAGCAGGAAATCGGGGGCCTATAATTCACCCCTCCACTTT.

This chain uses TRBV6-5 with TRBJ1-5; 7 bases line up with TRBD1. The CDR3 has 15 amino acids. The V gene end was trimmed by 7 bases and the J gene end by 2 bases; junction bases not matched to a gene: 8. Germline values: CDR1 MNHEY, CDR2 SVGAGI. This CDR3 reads CASKLKGAGNQPQHF. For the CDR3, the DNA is TGTGCCAGCAAACTCAAGGGGGCTGGCAATCAGCCCCAGCATTTT.

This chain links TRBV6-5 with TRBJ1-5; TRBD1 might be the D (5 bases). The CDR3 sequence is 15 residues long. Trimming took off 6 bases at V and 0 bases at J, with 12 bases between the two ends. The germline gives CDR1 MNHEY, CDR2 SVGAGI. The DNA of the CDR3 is TGTGCCAGCAGCATAGACAGTTATAGCAATCAGCCCCAGCATTTT. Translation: CASSIDSYSNQPQHF.

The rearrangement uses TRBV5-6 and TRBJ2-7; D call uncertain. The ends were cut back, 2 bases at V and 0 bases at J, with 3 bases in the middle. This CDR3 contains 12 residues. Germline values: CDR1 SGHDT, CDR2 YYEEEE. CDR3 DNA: TGTGCCAGCAGCTTAGCCTCCTACGAGCAGTACTTC. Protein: CASSLASYEQYF.